Sequencing of this T cell receptor beta chain was carried out in a study of T-cell reconstitution after alpha-beta-depleted transplantation in children. Using unique molecular identifiers, the investigators prepared the TCRbeta library. Using its own MiXCR run on the PCR reads, TCRdb lists one record per CDR3 protein. The sample yields hundreds of thousands of distinct CDR3 sequences, about 12% seen once. This clonotype came up a few times. CDR1 SGHRS and CDR2 YFSETQ come from the germline V gene. The CDR3 runs 16 residues. The V and J ends lost 1 base and 1 base, in that order; junction bases with no gene match: 7.

The V and J genes are TRBV5-1 and TRBJ2-7, with 8 bases aligning to TRBD2. The sample in question was PBMCs, obtained before TCRalphabeta/CD19-depleted stem cell transplant. The sequence was collected from a girl aged 2 to 10 with congenital amegakaryocytic thrombocytopenia, due to receive a stem cell transplant. Here the CDR3 reads CASSLSAGGSSYEQYF. In DNA, the CDR3 is TGCGCCAGCAGCTTGTCGGCGGGAGGATCATCCTACGAGCAGTACTTC.